This is a list of T cell receptor beta chains from one sample in a study of cytomegalovirus exposure and HLA in healthy donors. The protocol was immunoSEQ multiplex PCR, while the TCRdb copy is restricted to in-frame clones and leaves out a portion. The sample holds 150,000 to 200,000 clones, roughly three quarters seen once. Sequenced sample: PBMCs. These receptors came from a woman in her 50s in good health and CMV-seronegative. Each CDR3 is given with its conserved first and last residue. D genes are given only for firm matches. Clone sizes are given selectively: once, few, many, or a class where the clone is expanded.

CDR3 DNA: TGTGCCAGCACCGAATCCGGGACAGGGAACTATGGCTACACCTTC; CDR3 protein: CASTESGTGNYGYTF; D gene: TRBD1; clone size: few; J gene: TRBJ1-2; V gene: TRBV5-6
CDR3 DNA: TGTGCCAGCACCCATGACACGAACACCGGGGAGCTGTTTTTT; CDR3 protein: CASTHDTNTGELFF; D gene: NA; clone size: NA; J gene: TRBJ2-2; V gene: TRBV6-5
CDR3 DNA: TGTGCCAGCAGTTGGGACAGGGGGGACACTGAAGCTTTCTTT; CDR3 protein: CASSWDRGDTEAFF; D gene: TRBD1; clone size: few; J gene: TRBJ1-1; V gene: TRBV6-5
CDR3 DNA: TGTGCCAGCAGCCTCGGAGGTCCGACAGGGTGGTTCTCGGACAATGAGCAGTTCTTC; CDR3 protein: CASSLGGPTGWFSDNEQFF; D gene: TRBD1; clone size: NA; J gene: TRBJ2-1; V gene: TRBV5-6
CDR3 DNA: TGTGCCAGCAGCCAGACTAGCGGGGGGAACTACAATGAGCAGTTCTTC; CDR3 protein: CASSQTSGGNYNEQFF; D gene: TRBD2; clone size: NA; J gene: TRBJ2-1; V gene: TRBV7-2
CDR3 DNA: TGTGCCAGCAGCCAACAGGGGGACACCGGGGAGCTGTTTTTT; CDR3 protein: CASSQQGDTGELFF; D gene: TRBD1; clone size: NA; J gene: TRBJ2-2; V gene: TRBV5-4
CDR3 DNA: TGCGCCAGCAGCTCGCAGGGGGAGACCTATGGCTACACCTTC; CDR3 protein: CASSSQGETYGYTF; D gene: TRBD1; clone size: NA; J gene: TRBJ1-2; V gene: TRBV5-1
CDR3 DNA: TGTGCCAGCAGTTTATGGACTTCGAACCAAGAGACCCAGTACTTC; CDR3 protein: CASSLWTSNQETQYF; D gene: NA; clone size: NA; J gene: TRBJ2-5; V gene: TRBV27
CDR3 DNA: TGTGCCAGCAGTTTGGACAGGAGCACAGATACGCAGTATTTT; CDR3 protein: CASSLDRSTDTQYF; D gene: TRBD1; clone size: NA; J gene: TRBJ2-3; V gene: TRBV27
CDR3 DNA: TGTGCCAGCTCCAGGGCTTTCCGCACAGATACGCAGTATTTT; CDR3 protein: CASSRAFRTDTQYF; D gene: NA; clone size: few; J gene: TRBJ2-3; V gene: TRBV2
CDR3 DNA: TGTGCCAGCAGTTACATCGCGGGGGCCCTGTTCTTC; CDR3 protein: CASSYIAGALFF; D gene: NA; clone size: NA; J gene: TRBJ2-1; V gene: TRBV6-5
CDR3 DNA: TGTGCCAGCAGCTTTTACAGGTCAGAAGGCTACACCTTC; CDR3 protein: CASSFYRSEGYTF; D gene: NA; clone size: once; J gene: TRBJ1-2; V gene: TRBV7-2
CDR3 DNA: TGTGCCAGCAGCAAGACAGGGATGAATTTAGGAAACATTCAGTACTTC; CDR3 protein: CASSKTGMNLGNIQYF; D gene: NA; clone size: NA; J gene: TRBJ2-4; V gene: TRBV21-1
CDR3 DNA: TGTGCCAGCAGCAGACGGGGACAGCCTCCTAACTATGGCTACACCTTC; CDR3 protein: CASSRRGQPPNYGYTF; D gene: TRBD1; clone size: once; J gene: TRBJ1-2; V gene: TRBV11-2
CDR3 DNA: TGTGCCAGCAGCCAAGGATCGGACACCATATATTTT; CDR3 protein: CASSQGSDTIYF; D gene: NA; clone size: NA; J gene: TRBJ1-3; V gene: TRBV4-2
CDR3 DNA: TGTGCTAGCAGCCCCCGGACAGGTACTAGCACAGATACGCAGTATTTT; CDR3 protein: CASSPRTGTSTDTQYF; D gene: TRBD1; clone size: NA; J gene: TRBJ2-3; V gene: TRBV11-2
CDR3 DNA: TGTGCCAGCAGCCCAGGGTCCAGGGGTAGAACTGAAGCTTTCTTT; CDR3 protein: CASSPGSRGRTEAFF; D gene: NA; clone size: few; J gene: TRBJ1-1; V gene: TRBV6-6
CDR3 DNA: TGTGCCAGCAGCCGCGACGGGGTCCCCGGAAACACCATATATTTT; CDR3 protein: CASSRDGVPGNTIYF; D gene: NA; clone size: NA; J gene: TRBJ1-3; V gene: TRBV11-2
CDR3 DNA: TGTGCCAGTAGTATACTAGGACAGGGGTTCGAAAAACTGTTTTTT; CDR3 protein: CASSILGQGFEKLFF; D gene: TRBD1; clone size: NA; J gene: TRBJ1-4; V gene: TRBV19
CDR3 DNA: TGTGCCAGCAGCACCCGACAGGGGGCCAACTACAATGAGCAGTTCTTC; CDR3 protein: CASSTRQGANYNEQFF; D gene: TRBD1; clone size: once; J gene: TRBJ2-1; V gene: TRBV11-2
CDR3 DNA: TGTGCCAGCAGTTCGACAGGGGGCAGGTATGAGCAGTTCTTC; CDR3 protein: CASSSTGGRYEQFF; D gene: TRBD1; clone size: NA; J gene: TRBJ2-1; V gene: TRBV27
CDR3 DNA: TGTGCCAGCAGCGCCTCTAGCGGGGGGAACCACAATGAGCAGTTCTTC; CDR3 protein: CASSASSGGNHNEQFF; D gene: TRBD2; clone size: once; J gene: TRBJ2-1; V gene: TRBV7-3
CDR3 DNA: TGTGCCAGCAGAAGGAGGCAGGGGAGTGCCGAGCAGTACTTC; CDR3 protein: CASRRRQGSAEQYF; D gene: NA; clone size: NA; J gene: TRBJ2-7; V gene: TRBV2
CDR3 DNA: TGTGCCAGCAGCCATCCGACAGCTCCAGATACGCAGTATTTT; CDR3 protein: CASSHPTAPDTQYF; D gene: NA; clone size: NA; J gene: TRBJ2-3; V gene: TRBV13
CDR3 DNA: TGTGCCAGCCGGACAGGGTCGAGTGGCTACACCTTC; CDR3 protein: CASRTGSSGYTF; D gene: TRBD1; clone size: few; J gene: TRBJ1-2; V gene: TRBV6-1
CDR3 DNA: TGTGCCAGCAGCTTAGGGAGCGGGAGGGCCAATGAGCAGTACTTC; CDR3 protein: CASSLGSGRANEQYF; D gene: TRBD2; clone size: NA; J gene: TRBJ2-7; V gene: TRBV7-9
CDR3 DNA: TGTGCCAGCAGCCCGGACAGGAGAGAGACCCAGTACTTC; CDR3 protein: CASSPDRRETQYF; D gene: TRBD1; clone size: NA; J gene: TRBJ2-5; V gene: TRBV11-2
CDR3 DNA: TGTGCCAGTACGGGACAGATAAGCAATCAGCCCCAGCATTTT; CDR3 protein: CASTGQISNQPQHF; D gene: TRBD1; clone size: NA; J gene: TRBJ1-5; V gene: TRBV19
CDR3 DNA: TGTGCCACCAGCACCAACAGGTTAAAGGGCTACACCTTC; CDR3 protein: CATSTNRLKGYTF; D gene: NA; clone size: NA; J gene: TRBJ1-2; V gene: TRBV15
CDR3 DNA: TGTGCCATCAGTGGACAGGGCTACGAGCAGTACTTC; CDR3 protein: CAISGQGYEQYF; D gene: TRBD1; clone size: few; J gene: TRBJ2-7; V gene: TRBV10-3
CDR3 DNA: TGTGCCTGGAGTGACCCCCCGGGCGGGGGATTAGGCCAAAATTCACCCCTCCACTTT; CDR3 protein: CAWSDPPGGGLGQNSPLHF; D gene: NA; clone size: NA; J gene: TRBJ1-6; V gene: TRBV30
CDR3 DNA: TGTGCCAGCAGTTACTCGCGCGGGAGCTTCCCAGAGACCCAGTACTTC; CDR3 protein: CASSYSRGSFPETQYF; D gene: TRBD2; clone size: once; J gene: TRBJ2-5; V gene: TRBV6-6
CDR3 DNA: TGTGCCAGCAGCCCGCCGGGAATTGCCGACTATGGCTACACCTTC; CDR3 protein: CASSPPGIADYGYTF; D gene: NA; clone size: NA; J gene: TRBJ1-2; V gene: TRBV7-9
CDR3 DNA: TGTGCCAGCAGCTTAGTGGGGGCGTGGGGTAATAGTGGCTACACCTTC; CDR3 protein: CASSLVGAWGNSGYTF; D gene: NA; clone size: once; J gene: TRBJ1-2; V gene: TRBV11-2
CDR3 DNA: TGTGCCAGCAGGGCCGTTAACTATGGCTACACCTTC; CDR3 protein: CASRAVNYGYTF; D gene: NA; clone size: NA; J gene: TRBJ1-2; V gene: TRBV6-6
CDR3 DNA: TGTGCCAGCAGCGTCCAGGATCTTGCCACTGGGACCCAGTACTTC; CDR3 protein: CASSVQDLATGTQYF; D gene: NA; clone size: NA; J gene: TRBJ2-5; V gene: TRBV7-9
CDR3 DNA: TGTGCCAGCTCAGACAGGCTCTATGGCTACACCTTC; CDR3 protein: CASSDRLYGYTF; D gene: NA; clone size: NA; J gene: TRBJ1-2; V gene: TRBV27
CDR3 DNA: TGTGCCAGCAGCTTGGGACTAGCGCCCAATGAGCAGTTCTTC; CDR3 protein: CASSLGLAPNEQFF; D gene: TRBD2; clone size: few; J gene: TRBJ2-1; V gene: TRBV5-4
CDR3 DNA: TGTGCCAGCAGTCTCAAGCCGTATAGCAATCAGCCCCAGCATTTT; CDR3 protein: CASSLKPYSNQPQHF; D gene: NA; clone size: NA; J gene: TRBJ1-5; V gene: TRBV27
CDR3 DNA: TGTGCCAGCAGCTTAGCGTCCCGCGGGACCTCCTACAATGAGCAGTTCTTC; CDR3 protein: CASSLASRGTSYNEQFF; D gene: NA; clone size: NA; J gene: TRBJ2-1; V gene: TRBV7-2
CDR3 DNA: TGTGCAAGTCGCTCCTGGACAGACACTGCATTTAGTGAAGCTTTCTTT; CDR3 protein: CASRSWTDTAFSEAFF; D gene: NA; clone size: NA; J gene: TRBJ1-1; V gene: TRBV12-2
CDR3 DNA: TGTGCCAGCAGCCCACTGGTGAGGAACACTGAAGCTTTCTTT; CDR3 protein: CASSPLVRNTEAFF; D gene: NA; clone size: NA; J gene: TRBJ1-1; V gene: TRBV9
CDR3 DNA: TGCGCCAGCAGCCAAGATCCGCAGGGGGCCGACGAGCAGTACTTC; CDR3 protein: CASSQDPQGADEQYF; D gene: TRBD1; clone size: NA; J gene: TRBJ2-7; V gene: TRBV4-1
CDR3 DNA: TGTGCCAGCACCGCGGGGAGGGGCTACACCTTC; CDR3 protein: CASTAGRGYTF; D gene: NA; clone size: NA; J gene: TRBJ1-2; V gene: TRBV9
CDR3 DNA: TGTGCCAGCTCACCGACAGGGAACTCCTACGAGCAGTACTTC; CDR3 protein: CASSPTGNSYEQYF; D gene: TRBD1; clone size: NA; J gene: TRBJ2-7; V gene: TRBV18
CDR3 DNA: TGTGCCAGCAGCTCCTACCCTAGCGGGGGGTTGGGAGAGACCCAGTACTTC; CDR3 protein: CASSSYPSGGLGETQYF; D gene: TRBD2; clone size: NA; J gene: TRBJ2-5; V gene: TRBV7-8
CDR3 DNA: TGTGCCAGCAGTTCCCGGGGAGGTAATGAAAAACTGTTTTTT; CDR3 protein: CASSSRGGNEKLFF; D gene: NA; clone size: few; J gene: TRBJ1-4; V gene: TRBV6-1
CDR3 DNA: TGTGCCAGCAAGTTCGACAGAAACACTGAAGCTTTCTTT; CDR3 protein: CASKFDRNTEAFF; D gene: NA; clone size: NA; J gene: TRBJ1-1; V gene: TRBV6-6